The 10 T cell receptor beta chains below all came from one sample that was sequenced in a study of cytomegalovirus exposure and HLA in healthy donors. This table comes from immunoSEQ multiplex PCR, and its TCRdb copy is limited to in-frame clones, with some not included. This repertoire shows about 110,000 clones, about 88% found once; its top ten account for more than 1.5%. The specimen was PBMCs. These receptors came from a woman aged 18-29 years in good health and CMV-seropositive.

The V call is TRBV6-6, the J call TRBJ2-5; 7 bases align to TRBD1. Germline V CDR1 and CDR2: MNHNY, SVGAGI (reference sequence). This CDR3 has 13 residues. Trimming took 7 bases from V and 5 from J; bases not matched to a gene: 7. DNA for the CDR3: TGTGCCAGCACCCCAGACAGGGATGAGACCCAGTACTTC. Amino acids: CASTPDRDETQYF.

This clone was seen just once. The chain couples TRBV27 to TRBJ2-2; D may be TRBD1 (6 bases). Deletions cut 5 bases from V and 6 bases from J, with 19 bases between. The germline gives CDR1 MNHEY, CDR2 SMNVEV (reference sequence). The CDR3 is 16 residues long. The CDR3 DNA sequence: TGTGCCAGCAGTACCCGGGACACCCACCAGTCCGGGGAGCTGTTTTTT. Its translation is CASSTRDTHQSGELFF.

The CDR3 protein is CASSVVGESSYEQYF. The CDR3 region has the DNA TGTGCCAGCAGCGTAGTGGGCGAGAGCTCCTACGAGCAGTACTTC. This rearrangement joins TRBV9 to TRBJ2-7; no definite D call. Trimming shortened V by 0 bases and J by 0 bases, and 10 bases separated the two germline ends. The CDR3 covers 15 residues. Per germline, CDR1 SGDLS and CDR2 YYNGEE.

The CDR3 bases are TGTGCCAGCAGTTTATCGGCACGTGGCCGGAGGACAGATACGCAGTATTTT. Protein product: CASSLSARGRRTDTQYF. The chain links TRBV27 to TRBJ2-3, with D perhaps TRBD2 (5 bases). The germline gives CDR1 MNHEY, CDR2 SMNVEV (reference sequence). Between the trimmed V and J ends, which lost 0 bases and 3 bases, there was a span of 16 bases. The CDR3 has 17 amino acids.

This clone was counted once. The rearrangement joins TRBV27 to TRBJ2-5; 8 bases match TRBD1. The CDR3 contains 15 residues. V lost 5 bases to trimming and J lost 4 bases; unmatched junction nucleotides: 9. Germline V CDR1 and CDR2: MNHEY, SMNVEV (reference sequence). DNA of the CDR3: TGTGCCAGCAGTAGTACCCAGGGGGCTGGAGAGACCCAGTACTTC. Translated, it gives CASSSTQGAGETQYF.

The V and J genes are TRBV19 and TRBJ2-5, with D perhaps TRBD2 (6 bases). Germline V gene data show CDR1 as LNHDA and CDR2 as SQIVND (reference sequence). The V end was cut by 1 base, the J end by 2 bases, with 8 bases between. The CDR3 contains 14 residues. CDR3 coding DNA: TGTGCCAGTAGTATAGGAGGAGGGCAAGAGACCCAGTACTTC. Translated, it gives CASSIGGGQETQYF.

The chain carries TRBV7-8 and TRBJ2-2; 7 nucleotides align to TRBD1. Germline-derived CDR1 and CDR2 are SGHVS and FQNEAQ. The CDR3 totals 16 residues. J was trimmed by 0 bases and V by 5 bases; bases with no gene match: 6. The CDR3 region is CASSPRQGPNTGELFF. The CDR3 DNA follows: TGTGCCAGCAGCCCTCGACAGGGTCCGAACACCGGGGAGCTGTTTTTT.

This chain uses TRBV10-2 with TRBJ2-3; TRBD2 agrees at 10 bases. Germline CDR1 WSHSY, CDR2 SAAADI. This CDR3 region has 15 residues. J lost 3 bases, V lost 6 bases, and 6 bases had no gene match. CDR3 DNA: TGCGCCAGCAGCCAGCGGGGGGGCTGGACAGATACGCAGTATTTT. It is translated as CASSQRGGWTDTQYF.

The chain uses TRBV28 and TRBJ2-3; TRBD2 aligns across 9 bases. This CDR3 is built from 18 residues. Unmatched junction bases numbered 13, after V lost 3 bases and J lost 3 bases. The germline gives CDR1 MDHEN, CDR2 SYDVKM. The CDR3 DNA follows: TGTGCCAGCAGTTTTTTCAGCGGGGGGCGACGAACTACAGATACGCAGTATTTT. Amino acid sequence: CASSFFSGGRRTTDTQYF.

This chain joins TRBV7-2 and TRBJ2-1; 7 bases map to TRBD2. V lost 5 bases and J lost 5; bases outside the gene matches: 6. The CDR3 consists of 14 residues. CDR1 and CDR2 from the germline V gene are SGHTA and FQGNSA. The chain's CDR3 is CASSPWAGDNEQFF. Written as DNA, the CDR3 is TGTGCCAGCAGCCCGTGGGCGGGGGACAATGAGCAGTTCTTC.